The 5 T cell receptor beta chains below were found in one sample sequenced in a study of T cell responses to AZD1222 COVID-19 vaccine. Libraries were prepared by immunoSEQ multiplex PCR; TCRdb keeps only in-frame clonotypes and omits some of them. Here the sample spans 140,000 or so clones, 85% to 90% being singletons. Sequenced material: peripheral blood, taken 28 days after the second AZD1222 dose. All receptors derive from an adult who received the AZD1222 COVID-19 vaccine.

This chain uses TRBV3-1 (or the pseudogene TRBV3-2) with TRBJ2-1, with 11 bases aligning to TRBD2. The trim removed 4 bases at V and 6 bases at J, leaving 11 bases unmatched. Germline-derived CDR1 and CDR2 are LGHDT and YNNKEL (reference sequence). The CDR3 is 17 amino acids. The DNA for the CDR3 is TGTGCCAGCAGCCTTTATCTTGTAGCGGGGGGGTCCAATGAGCAGTTCTTC. It yields the protein CASSLYLVAGGSNEQFF.

This clone has just one count. The chain carries TRBV10-1 and TRBJ2-3, with TRBD1 matching 8 bases. Germline assignment: CDR1 WNHNN and CDR2 SYGVQD (reference sequence). There are 17 residues in the CDR3. V shed 2 bases, J shed 3 bases, and the junction held 10 bases outside the gene matches. CDR3 DNA sequence: TGCGCCAGCAGTGAGGGGGCACAGGGGGTTTGGACAGATACGCAGTATTTT. This translates into CASSEGAQGVWTDTQYF.

This sequence joins TRBV18 and TRBJ2-5, with TRBD2 identical over 11 bases. The CDR3 is 16 residues long. In germline, CDR1 is KGHSH, CDR2 LQKENI. The V gene end was trimmed by 4 bases and the J gene end by 2 bases; junction bases not matched to a gene: 6. The CDR3 sequence: CASSHQTSGAQETQYF. CDR3 DNA sequence: TGTGCCAGCTCACACCAGACTAGCGGGGCTCAAGAGACCCAGTACTTC. Filled out from reference TRBV18 and TRBJ2-5, the complete variable domain reads NAGVMQNPRHLVRRRGQEARLRCSPMKGHSHVYWYRQLPEEGLKFMVYLQKENIIDESGMPKERFSAEFPKEGPSILRIQQVVRGDSAAYFCASSHQTSGAQETQYFGPGTRLLVL.

The chain carries TRBV19 and TRBJ1-5; D is perhaps TRBD1 (5 bases). V dropped 6 bases and J dropped 3 bases, with 9 bases sitting between them. The germline CDR1 and CDR2 sequences are LNHDA and SQIVND (reference sequence). This CDR3 is built from 13 residues. DNA of the CDR3: TGTGCCAGTAGCAGACAGAACAATCAGCCCCAGCATTTT. It is translated as CASSRQNNQPQHF.

This sequence joins TRBV28 and TRBJ1-5, with D tentatively TRBD1 (5 bases). Germline CDR1 reads MDHEN; CDR2 reads SYDVKM. The CDR3 spans 15 residues. Trimming removed 4 bases from V and 0 bases from J, with 10 bases in between. The CDR3 reads CASSSDNYSNQPQHF. The CDR3 DNA follows: TGTGCCAGCAGTTCGGACAATTATAGCAATCAGCCCCAGCATTTT.